The TCR beta chain described here comes from a study of patients and donors after allogeneic stem cell transplantation. TCRdb used MiXCR to reprocess the RT-PCR reads, holding one entry per CDR3 protein. The table has about 960,000 distinct CDR3 sequences, more than 15% seen once. Trimming removed 2 bases at V and 3 bases at J, with 13 bases between. The CDR3 covers 16 residues. Germline CDR1 reads LNHNV; CDR2 reads YYDKDF (reference sequence). V gene TRBV15 combines with J gene TRBJ1-4; D is perhaps TRBD1 (6 bases). Sample: blood, either unsorted or a sorted T cell fraction (not recorded which). The sequence was obtained from a human donor who was either an allogeneic HSCT recipient or a stem cell or donor lymphocyte infusion donor (not recorded which). It is not recorded whose cells these are; they may come from a transplant donor. CDR3 amino acids: CATSRPLGAANEKLFF. CDR3 sequence (DNA): TGTGCCACCAGCAGACCTTTGGGGGCGGCTAATGAAAAACTGTTTTTT.